The entry below gives a single T cell receptor (beta chain) sequence along with its context. The antigen is unknown. This CDR3 is 15 amino acids long. Germline CDR1 SGHNT, CDR2 YENEEA. The V and J ends lost 3 bases and 5 bases, in that order; junction bases with no gene match: 3. This record belongs to a study of T cell responses to AZD1222 COVID-19 vaccine. Study-wide results and limits: Donors were mostly white British, more females; clonal diversity possibly underestimated. The span of vaccine-associated CD4 TCRs extended across spike, with dominance at 160-218 and 743-854.

Produced via immunoSEQ multiplex PCR; TCRdb's table is partial and in-frame only. This sample carries around 250,000 clones, more than 80% of them seen once, and the ten largest clones take less than 0.65%. This sequence was found in an adult in good health. V gene TRBV11-3 combines with J gene TRBJ2-1; 11 nucleotides agree with TRBD2. The starting material was peripheral blood, obtained on day 0 of AZD1222 vaccination. CDR3 in amino acids: CASSFSGGANNEQFF. The CDR3 region has the DNA TGTGCCAGCAGCTTTAGCGGGGGGGCTAACAATGAGCAGTTCTTC.